This passage covers 20 T cell receptor beta chains from one sample sequenced in a study of shared clonotypes between healthy human individuals. Using immunoSEQ multiplex PCR, the repertoire was profiled, and TCRdb retains in-frame clones only, with some absent. Of approximately 2.3 million clones listed, approximately 93% are singletons. The material sequenced was naive CD4+ T cells from PBMCs. As for subset: CD45RA+ positively selected. The source of these receptors is a man in his late teens or twenties in good health. Some clones in this sample may be carry-over from other donors' samples.

This clone has more than one count but fewer than ten. The chain is built from TRBV18 and TRBJ1-5; D is possibly TRBD1 (5 bases). CDR1 and CDR2 from the germline V gene are KGHSH and LQKENI. The CDR3 is 14 amino acids. The V end lost 5 bases, the J end lost 6 bases, and 14 bases lay between the germline ends. CDR3 region: CASSDDSGGQPQHF. CDR3 in DNA: TGTGCCAGCTCAGATGACAGTGGAGGTCAGCCCCAGCATTTT.

With regard to this clone: Other nucleotide sequences from this sample produce the same CDR3. The chain carries TRBV5-1 and TRBJ2-5; D is ambiguous. This CDR3 region has 13 residues. V shed 5 bases and J shed 1 base, with 9 bases lying between them. Looked up from germline, CDR1 is SGHRS and CDR2 is YFSETQ. The CDR3 bases are TGCGCCAGCAGTATTCGGCCCCAAGAGACCCAGTACTTC. It encodes CASSIRPQETQYF.

V gene TRBV6-1 combines with J gene TRBJ2-4; 7 bases line up with TRBD1. J was trimmed by 9 bases and V by 0 bases; bases with no gene match: 8. The CDR3 covers 15 residues. CDR1 is MNHNS, CDR2 SASEGT, per germline. CDR3: CASSEAWDSKIIQYF. The DNA for the CDR3 is TGTGCCAGCAGTGAAGCCTGGGACAGTAAGATCATTCAGTACTTC.

This sequence joins TRBV18 and TRBJ2-3, with 7 bases matching TRBD1. In germline, CDR1 is KGHSH, CDR2 LQKENI. The CDR3 runs 13 residues. V lost 5 bases and J lost 6; bases outside the gene matches: 5. The CDR3 DNA is TGTGCCAGCTCAGCAGACAGGGAGGATACGCAGTATTTT. It codes for CASSADREDTQYF.

The V call is TRBV28, the J call TRBJ1-5, with a possible D match to TRBD1 (5 bases). The CDR3 extends over 15 amino acids. Germline V gene data show CDR1 as MDHEN and CDR2 as SYDVKM. Trimming removed 4 bases at V and 6 bases at J, with 16 bases between. This CDR3 is CASSSQVGAIQPQHF. CDR3 sequence (DNA): TGTGCCAGCAGTTCTCAGGTAGGGGCAATTCAGCCCCAGCATTTT.

This clone was observed a few times. CDR3 in amino acids: CASSPLFGQGFSNYGYTF. The CDR3 region has the DNA TGTGCCAGCTCACCATTATTCGGACAGGGGTTTTCCAACTATGGCTACACCTTC. The rearrangement links TRBV18 to TRBJ1-2, with 9 bases matching TRBD1. Per germline, CDR1 KGHSH and CDR2 LQKENI. CDR3 length equals 18 residues. The V segment lost 2 bases and the J segment 2 bases; nucleotides outside the gene matches: 12.

The chain combines TRBV4-2 with TRBJ2-5; D call uncertain. The DNA end lines up better with TRBJ2-7; the J call may be wrong. The CDR3 consists of 14 residues. Germline loops: CDR1 LGHNA, CDR2 YNFKEQ. For the CDR3, the DNA is TGTGCCAGCAGCCAAGATCCGGACTCCTACGAGCAGTACTTC. Its protein product is CASSQDPDSYEQYF.

The J gene is TRBJ1-4, the V gene TRBV5-1; tentative D call: TRBD1 (5 bases). V lost 6 bases and J 3 bases, leaving 12 bases between the germline ends. The CDR3 runs 14 residues. CDR1 and CDR2 (germline): SGHRS, YFSETQ. CDR3 nucleotide sequence: TGCGCCAGCACCACGACAGAACCTAATGAAAAACTGTTTTTT. It yields the protein CASTTTEPNEKLFF.

The chain recombines TRBV4-2 with TRBJ2-1; 9 bases agree with TRBD2. CDR1 and CDR2 from the germline V gene are LGHNA and YNFKEQ. Trimming cost V 2 bases and J 4 bases; bases outside gene matches: 3. The CDR3 covers 15 residues. CDR3 sequence reads: CASSQTSGGYNEQFF. Here the CDR3 DNA reads TGTGCCAGCAGCCAAACGAGCGGGGGGTACAATGAGCAGTTCTTC.

The J gene is TRBJ2-1, the V gene TRBV4-2; TRBD2 matches 7 bases. V dropped 5 bases and J dropped 10; count of bases not matched to a gene: 14. Germline CDR1 reads LGHNA; CDR2 reads YNFKEQ. The CDR3 spans 15 residues. CDR3 sequence reads: CASSSRLAQFGEQFF. The DNA of the CDR3 is TGTGCCAGCAGCTCTCGACTAGCTCAATTTGGCGAGCAGTTCTTC.

V usage is TRBV7-8 and J usage is TRBJ2-7; the D gene is possibly TRBD2 (6 bases). The CDR3 loop spans 15 amino acids. Deletions cut 3 bases from V and 2 bases from J, with 14 bases between. Germline values: CDR1 SGHVS, CDR2 FQNEAQ. In DNA, the CDR3 is TGTGCCAGCAGCTTCCCTAGCGACGGGACCTACGAGCAGTACTTC. Translated: CASSFPSDGTYEQYF.

Points on this clone: This specimen includes other DNA sequences encoding the same CDR3. The chain has TRBV5-1 and TRBJ1-1; TRBD1 is a possible D gene (5 bases). CDR1 is SGHRS, CDR2 YFSETQ, per germline. V lost 0 bases to trimming and J lost 3 bases, with 9 bases between them. This CDR3 comprises 14 residues. The CDR3 region has the DNA TGCGCCAGCAGCTTGGCCCCGGGGGACACTGAAGCTTTCTTT. Protein: CASSLAPGDTEAFF.

This chain connects TRBV28 to TRBJ1-2, with TRBD1 identical over 8 bases. The CDR3 is made up of 13 amino acids. The trim removed 5 bases at V and 8 bases at J, leaving 7 bases unmatched. CDR1 MDHEN and CDR2 SYDVKM come from the germline V gene. This CDR3 reads CASSRQGLSGYTF. CDR3 nucleotides: TGTGCCAGCAGTAGACAGGGGTTGAGCGGCTACACCTTC.

As for this clone: The sample contains more than one DNA sequence encoding this CDR3. The chain carries TRBV5-1 and TRBJ1-1; maybe TRBD1 (5 bases). Germline loops: CDR1 SGHRS, CDR2 YFSETQ. The V and J ends lost 0 bases and 0 bases respectively, with 9 bases between them. CDR3 length: 15 residues. The CDR3 coding sequence is TGCGCCAGCAGCTTGGTTCAGGGTTTGAACACTGAAGCTTTCTTT. Translating gives CASSLVQGLNTEAFF.

The rearrangement joins TRBV7-9 to TRBJ2-1; TRBD2 agrees at 13 bases. Germline CDR1 SEHNR, CDR2 FQNEAQ (reference sequence). After removal of 5 bases from V and 5 bases from J, the junction contained 9 bases not matched to a gene. This CDR3 region has 17 residues. This CDR3 reads CASSPLRLAGGHNEQFF. The DNA for the CDR3 is TGTGCCAGCAGCCCACTCCGACTAGCGGGAGGCCACAATGAGCAGTTCTTC.

This chain uses TRBV5-1 with TRBJ1-1; no firm D call. The germline CDR1 and CDR2 sequences are SGHRS and YFSETQ. This CDR3 spans 14 amino acids. Trimming took off 3 bases at V and 0 bases at J, with 9 bases between the two ends. This CDR3 reads CASSSDVMNTEAFF. The CDR3 nucleotides are TGCGCCAGCAGCTCGGACGTAATGAACACTGAAGCTTTCTTT. Variable domain in full (rest from reference TRBV5-1 and TRBJ1-1): KAGVTQTPRYLIKTRGQQVTLSCSPISGHRSVSWYQQTPGQGLQFLFEYFSETQRNKGNFPGRFSGRQFSNSRSEMNVSTLELGDSALYLCASSSDVMNTEAFFGQGTRLTVV.

V is TRBV4-1 and J is TRBJ2-5; D not certain. Trimming removed 1 base from V and 2 bases from J, with 8 bases in between. The V gene's germline CDR1 is MGHRA and CDR2 YSYEKL. There are 14 residues in the CDR3. CDR3 sequence (DNA): TGCGCCAGCAGCCAAGTGCCTACACAAGAGACCCAGTACTTC. Translated, it gives CASSQVPTQETQYF.

This CDR3 is CASSPPEVYEQYF. DNA of the CDR3: TGTGCCAGCTCGCCGCCGGAAGTCTACGAGCAGTACTTC. The chain joins TRBV18 to TRBJ2-7; unclear D gene. Germline V lookup: CDR1 KGHSH, CDR2 LQKENI. There are 13 residues in the CDR3. Trimming shortened V by 6 bases and J by 3 bases, and 12 bases separated the two germline ends.

This chain uses TRBV5-8 with TRBJ2-5; 9 nucleotides agree with TRBD2. The CDR3 runs 13 residues. V was clipped by 4 bases and J by 4 bases; unmatched bases: 2. Germline V gene data show CDR1 as SGHTS and CDR2 as YDEGEE. Here the CDR3 reads CASSLTSGETQYF. DNA of the CDR3: TGTGCCAGCAGCCTGACTAGCGGAGAGACCCAGTACTTC.

V gene TRBV9 combines with J gene TRBJ2-1; D uncertain. Germline values: CDR1 SGDLS, CDR2 YYNGEE. The CDR3 runs to 14 residues. V was pared by 0 bases and J by 1 base, with 5 bases between. In DNA, the CDR3 is TGTGCCAGCAGCGTAGAAGATTCCTACAATGAGCAGTTCTTC. This gives the protein CASSVEDSYNEQFF.